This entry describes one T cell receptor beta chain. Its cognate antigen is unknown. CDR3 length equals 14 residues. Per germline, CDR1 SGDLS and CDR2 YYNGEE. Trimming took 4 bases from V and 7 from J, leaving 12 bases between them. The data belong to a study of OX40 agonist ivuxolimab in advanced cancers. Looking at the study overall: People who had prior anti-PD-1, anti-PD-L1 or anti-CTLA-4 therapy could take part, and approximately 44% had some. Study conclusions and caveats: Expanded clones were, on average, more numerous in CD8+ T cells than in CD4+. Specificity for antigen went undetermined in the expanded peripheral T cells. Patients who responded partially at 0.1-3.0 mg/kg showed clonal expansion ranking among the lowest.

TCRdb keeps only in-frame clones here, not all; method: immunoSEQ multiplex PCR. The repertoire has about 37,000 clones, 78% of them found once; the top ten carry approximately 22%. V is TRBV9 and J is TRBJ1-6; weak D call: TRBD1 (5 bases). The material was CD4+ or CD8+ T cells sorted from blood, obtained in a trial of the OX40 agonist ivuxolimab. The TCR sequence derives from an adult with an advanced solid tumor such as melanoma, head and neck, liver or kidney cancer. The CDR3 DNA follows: TGTGCCAGCAGCCCAGGGCCGGAGAATTCACCCCTCCACTTT. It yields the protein CASSPGPENSPLHF.